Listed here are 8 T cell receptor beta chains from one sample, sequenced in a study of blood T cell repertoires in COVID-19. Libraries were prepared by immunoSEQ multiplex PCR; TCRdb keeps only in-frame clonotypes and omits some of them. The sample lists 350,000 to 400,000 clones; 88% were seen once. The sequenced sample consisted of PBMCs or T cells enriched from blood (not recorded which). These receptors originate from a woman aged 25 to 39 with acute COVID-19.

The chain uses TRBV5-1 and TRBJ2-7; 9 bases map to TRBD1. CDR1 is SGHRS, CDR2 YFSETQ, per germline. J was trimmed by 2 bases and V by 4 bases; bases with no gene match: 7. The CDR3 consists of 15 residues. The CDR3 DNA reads TGCGCCAGCAGCGATGAGGGACAGGGTACCTACGAGCAGTACTTC. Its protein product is CASSDEGQGTYEQYF.

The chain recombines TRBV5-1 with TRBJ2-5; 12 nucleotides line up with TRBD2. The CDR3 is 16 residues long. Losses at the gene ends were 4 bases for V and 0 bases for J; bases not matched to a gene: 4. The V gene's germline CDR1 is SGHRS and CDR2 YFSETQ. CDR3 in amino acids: CASSPTSGGYQETQYF. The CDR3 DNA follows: TGCGCCAGCAGCCCCACTAGCGGGGGGTACCAAGAGACCCAGTACTTC.

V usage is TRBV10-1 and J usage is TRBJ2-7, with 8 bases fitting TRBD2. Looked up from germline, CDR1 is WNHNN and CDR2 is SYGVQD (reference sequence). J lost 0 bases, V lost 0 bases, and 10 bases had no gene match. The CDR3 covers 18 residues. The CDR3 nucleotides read TGCGCCAGCAGTGAGTCGGTATTTGCGGGGGGTCTCTCCTACGAGCAGTACTTC. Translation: CASSESVFAGGLSYEQYF.

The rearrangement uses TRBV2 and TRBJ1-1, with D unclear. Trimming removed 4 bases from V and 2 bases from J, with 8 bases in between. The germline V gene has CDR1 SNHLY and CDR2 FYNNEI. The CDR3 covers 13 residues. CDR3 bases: TGTGCCAGCAGTGTTGAGGCAAACACTGAAGCTTTCTTT. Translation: CASSVEANTEAFF.

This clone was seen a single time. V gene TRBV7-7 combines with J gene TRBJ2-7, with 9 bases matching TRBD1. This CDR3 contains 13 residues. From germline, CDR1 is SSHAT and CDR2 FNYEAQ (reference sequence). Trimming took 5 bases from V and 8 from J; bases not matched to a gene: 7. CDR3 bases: TGTGCCAGCAGCGCGGGACAGGGAGGAAAGCAGTACTTC. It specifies CASSAGQGGKQYF.

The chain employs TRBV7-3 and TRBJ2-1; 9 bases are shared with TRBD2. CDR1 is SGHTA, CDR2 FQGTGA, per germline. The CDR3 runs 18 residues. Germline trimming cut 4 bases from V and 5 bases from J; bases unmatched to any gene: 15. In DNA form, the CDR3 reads TGTGCCAGCAGCTCAAAAAGTAGGCGGCTAGCGGGGAACAATGAGCAGTTCTTC. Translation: CASSSKSRRLAGNNEQFF.

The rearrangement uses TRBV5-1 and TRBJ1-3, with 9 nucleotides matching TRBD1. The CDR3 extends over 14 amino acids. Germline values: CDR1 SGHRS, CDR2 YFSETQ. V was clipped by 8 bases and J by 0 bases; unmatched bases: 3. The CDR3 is CASGQGSSGNTIYF. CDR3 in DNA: TGCGCCAGTGGACAGGGGAGCTCTGGAAACACCATATATTTT.

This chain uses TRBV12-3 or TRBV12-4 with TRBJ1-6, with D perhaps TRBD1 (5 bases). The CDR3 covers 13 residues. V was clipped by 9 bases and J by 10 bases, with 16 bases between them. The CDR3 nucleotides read TGTGCCAGTTCGTCGGGGGTTGGCTCACCCCTCCACTTT. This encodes CASSSGVGSPLHF.